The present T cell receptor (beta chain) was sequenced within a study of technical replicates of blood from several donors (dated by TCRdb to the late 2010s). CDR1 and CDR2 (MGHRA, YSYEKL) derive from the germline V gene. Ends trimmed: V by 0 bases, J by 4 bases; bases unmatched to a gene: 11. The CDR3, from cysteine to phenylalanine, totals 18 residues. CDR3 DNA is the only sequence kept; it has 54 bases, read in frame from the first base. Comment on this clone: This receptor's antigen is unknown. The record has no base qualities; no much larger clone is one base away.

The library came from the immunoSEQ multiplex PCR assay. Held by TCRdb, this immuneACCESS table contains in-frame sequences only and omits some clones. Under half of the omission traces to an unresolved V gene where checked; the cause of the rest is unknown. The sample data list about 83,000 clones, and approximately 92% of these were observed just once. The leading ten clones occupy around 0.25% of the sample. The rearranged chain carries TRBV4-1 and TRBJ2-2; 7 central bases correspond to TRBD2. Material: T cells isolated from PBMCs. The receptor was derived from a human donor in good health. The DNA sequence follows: TGCGCCAGCAGCCAAGATAGGTGGGAGGGCCGCTCCACCGGGGAGCTGTTTTTT. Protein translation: CASSQDRWEGRSTGELFF.